These 24 T cell receptor beta chains came from one sample sequenced in a study of graft-versus-host responses after intestinal transplantation. The antigens these receptors bind are not known. Measured with immunoSEQ multiplex PCR; TCRdb has only the in-frame clones, and not every one. The sample has roughly 99,000 clones, around 90% seen once; the top ten hold around 0.76%. Sample: unstimulated CD4+ T cells sorted from spleen or lymph node cells, taken before transplant. The receptor set was obtained from a human donor who was the organ donor for an intestinal transplant.

The chain recombines TRBV6-5 with TRBJ1-2, with D possibly TRBD1 on 6 matching bases. Trimming took off 0 bases at V and 4 bases at J, with 12 bases between the two ends. There are 15 residues in the CDR3. In germline, CDR1 is MNHEY, CDR2 SVGAGI. CDR3 DNA: TGTGCCAGCAGTTACTCAGCAGGGGAAGGCTATGGCTACACCTTC. Translating gives CASSYSAGEGYGYTF.

As concerns this clone: One end of the junction varies from germline; a read error may be responsible. The J gene is TRBJ2-1, the V gene TRBV11-2; 7 bases align to TRBD1. The germline gives CDR1 SGHAT, CDR2 FQNNGV. CDR3 length: 14 amino acids. The CDR3 DNA reads as TGTGCCGGCAGCCCAGACAGGGACTACAATGAGCAGTTCTTC. Protein product: CAGSPDRDYNEQFF.

The CDR3 region has the DNA TGCGCCAGCAGCTTGGGGACAGGGGGCGAACAAGAGACCCAGTACTTC. It yields the protein CASSLGTGGEQETQYF. V is TRBV5-1 and J is TRBJ2-5; TRBD1 agrees at 11 bases. This CDR3 contains 16 residues. Trimming cost V 0 bases and J 2 bases; bases outside gene matches: 3. The germline gives CDR1 SGHRS, CDR2 YFSETQ.

The V and J genes are TRBV19 and TRBJ1-4, with D possibly being TRBD1 (5 bases). This CDR3 has 14 residues. Germline-derived CDR1 and CDR2 are LNHDA and SQIVND (reference sequence). Trimming took off 3 bases at V and 7 bases at J, with 12 bases between the two ends. As DNA, the CDR3 is TGTGCCAGTAGTATCCGGGACCGAGGTGAAAAACTGTTTTTT. Translating gives CASSIRDRGEKLFF.

The chain links TRBV5-1 to TRBJ1-2; 8 nucleotides line up with TRBD1. This CDR3 region has 14 residues. Germline V gene data show CDR1 as SGHRS and CDR2 as YFSETQ. V trimming: 4 bases; J trimming: 4 bases; junction bases outside the gene matches: 6. CDR3 sequence (DNA): TGCGCCAGCAGCAGGGACAGGCAAGCCTATGGCTACACCTTC. Its translation: CASSRDRQAYGYTF. Based on the CDR3 plus reference TRBV5-1 and TRBJ1-2, the full variable domain is KAGVTQTPRYLIKTRGQQVTLSCSPISGHRSVSWYQQTPGQGLQFLFEYFSETQRNKGNFPGRFSGRQFSNSRSEMNVSTLELGDSALYLCASSRDRQAYGYTFGSGTRLTVV.

The chain combines TRBV11-3 with TRBJ2-7, with 7 bases lining up with TRBD1. Germline V gene data show CDR1 as SGHNT and CDR2 as YENEEA. With V trimmed by 5 bases and J by 2 bases, 12 bases remained unmatched. This CDR3 contains 16 residues. Here the CDR3 reads CASSLSYRGNTYEQYF. CDR3 nucleotides: TGTGCCAGCAGCCTCAGTTACAGGGGAAATACCTACGAGCAGTACTTC.

This clone is a singleton in its sample. J is TRBJ2-1 and V is TRBV6-5; D unclear. Germline CDR1 and CDR2: MNHEY and SVGAGI. This CDR3 spans 11 amino acids. V was pared by 8 bases and J by 6 bases, with 8 bases between. The CDR3 nucleotides are TGTGCCAGCGCCACCATCAATGAGCAGTTCTTC. The encoded protein is CASATINEQFF.

The DNA of the CDR3 is TGTGCCTGGAGTGGGTACAGGAACACTGAAGCTTTCTTT. It encodes CAWSGYRNTEAFF. J is TRBJ1-1 and V is TRBV30; D ambiguous. Germline assignment: CDR1 GTSNPN and CDR2 SVGIG (reference sequence). The ends were cut back, 1 base at V and 1 base at J, with 7 bases in the middle. CDR3 length: 13 amino acids.

J is TRBJ2-1 and V is TRBV10-3; D tentatively reads TRBD1 or TRBD2 (6 bases each). The CDR3 consists of 13 residues. The germline CDR1 and CDR2 sequences are ENHRY and SYGVKD. Trimming pared 8 bases from V and 5 bases from J, leaving 13 bases between. The DNA of the CDR3 is TGTGCCATCCGAGGGGGAGGTAACAATGAGCAGTTCTTC. Translating gives CAIRGGGNNEQFF.

The chain joins TRBV2 to TRBJ2-2; 7 nucleotides match TRBD1. CDR3 length: 15 amino acids. The V and J ends lost 5 bases and 5 bases, in that order; junction bases with no gene match: 8. Germline V gene lookup returns CDR1 SNHLY and CDR2 FYNNEI. CDR3 in DNA: TGTGCCAGCAGTAAAGGGGGCTCGGGGACCGGGGAGCTGTTTTTT. Translated: CASSKGGSGTGELFF.

V is TRBV6-5 and J is TRBJ1-2; D is possibly TRBD1 (5 bases). The V gene lost 0 bases and the J gene lost 8 bases, with 10 bases spanning the gap. Germline CDR1 and CDR2: MNHEY and SVGAGI. There are 13 residues in the CDR3. The CDR3 nucleotides are TGTGCCAGCAGTTACTCCGGGGGTCGAGGCTACACCTTC. Its translation is CASSYSGGRGYTF.

V usage is TRBV11-3 and J usage is TRBJ1-3; perhaps TRBD1 as D (5 bases). The CDR3 runs to 14 residues. Trimming took 3 bases from V and 2 from J, leaving 8 bases between them. Germline-derived CDR1 and CDR2 are SGHNT and YENEEA. The CDR3 here is CASSFGTAGNTIYF. CDR3 coding DNA: TGTGCCAGCAGCTTCGGGACGGCTGGAAACACCATATATTTT. Supplemented by reference TRBV11-3 and TRBJ1-3, the full variable domain reads EAGVVQSPRYKIIEKKQPVAFWCNPISGHNTLYWYLQNLGQGPELLIRYENEEAVDDSQLPKDRFSAERLKGVDSTLKIQPAELGDSAVYLCASSFGTAGNTIYFGEGSWLTVV.

CDR3 nucleotide sequence: TGCGCCAGCTTTCTGCGGGGGGAGGAAGAGACCCAGTACTTC. This encodes CASFLRGEEETQYF. This chain links TRBV10-1 with TRBJ2-5; TRBD2 matches at 8 bases. CDR1 and CDR2 (germline): WNHNN, SYGVQD (reference sequence). V shed 8 bases, J shed 3 bases, and the junction held 8 bases outside the gene matches. The length of the CDR3 is 14 residues.

The chain links TRBV9 to TRBJ1-4, with a weak D call TRBD1 (6 bases). Germline-derived CDR1 and CDR2 are SGDLS and YYNGEE. The ends were cut back, 3 bases at V and 4 bases at J, with 10 bases in the middle. The CDR3 runs to 14 residues. The CDR3 protein is CASSEGQNNEKLFF. The CDR3 DNA is TGTGCCAGCAGCGAAGGACAGAATAATGAAAAACTGTTTTTT.

Notes on this clone: Other DNA sequences from this sample encode an identical CDR3 as well. The chain carries TRBV7-9 and TRBJ2-7, with 7 bases identical to TRBD1. The germline V gene has CDR1 SEHNR and CDR2 FQNEAQ (reference sequence). V shed 7 bases, J shed 6 bases, and the junction held 6 bases outside the gene matches. There are 12 residues in the CDR3. This chain's CDR3 is CASTRQGSEQYF. The CDR3 DNA reads as TGTGCCAGCACCCGACAGGGAAGCGAGCAGTACTTC.

The V call is TRBV11-2, the J call TRBJ1-1, with 8 bases aligning to TRBD1. With 4 bases clipped from V and 1 base from J, the junction kept 8 bases outside the gene matches. The CDR3 spans 16 residues. CDR1 and CDR2 from the germline V gene are SGHAT and FQNNGV. CDR3 protein: CASSSPGGVRNTEAFF. The CDR3 nucleotides are TGTGCCAGCAGCTCCCCAGGGGGCGTTAGGAACACTGAAGCTTTCTTT.

V and J are TRBV27 and TRBJ2-3, with D possibly being TRBD1 (6 bases). Per the germline V gene, CDR1 is MNHEY and CDR2 is SMNVEV (reference sequence). The ends were cut back, 7 bases at V and 0 bases at J, with 14 bases in the middle. The CDR3 contains 15 residues. CDR3: CASTPRGASTDTQYF. CDR3 DNA sequence: TGTGCCAGCACCCCCAGGGGAGCTAGCACAGATACGCAGTATTTT.

The rearrangement uses TRBV5-1 and TRBJ1-1; possibly TRBD1 for D (6 bases). Trimming cost V 8 bases and J 4 bases, with 15 bases left between them. Germline values: CDR1 SGHRS, CDR2 YFSETQ. The CDR3 has 13 residues. The CDR3 bases are TGCGCCAGTCGGGACGGAGGGGGCACTGAAGCTTTCTTT. Translating gives CASRDGGGTEAFF.

The chain links TRBV30 to TRBJ1-5; 7 bases align to TRBD1. V dropped 2 bases and J dropped 6; count of bases not matched to a gene: 10. This CDR3 spans 15 amino acids. CDR1 and CDR2 (germline): GTSNPN, SVGIG (reference sequence). The CDR3 DNA is TGTGCCTGGAGTTTCGTCGACAGGGAGGGTCAGCCCCAGCATTTT. It yields the protein CAWSFVDREGQPQHF.

This clone has only a few counts. The rearrangement uses TRBV5-6 and TRBJ2-6, with TRBD2 as a possible D gene (7 bases). The CDR3 covers 19 residues. Trimming shortened V by 1 base and J by 0 bases, and 17 bases separated the two germline ends. Germline V lookup: CDR1 SGHDT, CDR2 YYEEEE. CDR3: CASSLRLRGQSSGANVLTF. As DNA, the CDR3 is TGTGCCAGCAGCTTGCGGTTGCGGGGGCAGAGCTCTGGGGCCAACGTCCTGACTTTC.

This clone was counted a single time. The gene calls are TRBV10-3 and TRBJ2-2; a possible D gene is TRBD2 (5 bases). Trimming left V 3 bases short and J 3 bases short, with 20 bases between. CDR1 is ENHRY and CDR2 is SYGVKD in the germline V gene. The CDR3 sequence is 18 residues long. The chain's CDR3 is CAISDPSSLKSHTGELFF. CDR3 DNA: TGTGCCATCAGTGACCCTAGCAGCTTAAAGTCACACACCGGGGAGCTGTTTTTT.

This clone appeared once. The J gene is TRBJ2-7, the V gene TRBV5-1; D unclear. This CDR3 has 13 amino acids. Trimming took 0 bases from V and 3 from J, leaving 7 bases between them. The germline V gene has CDR1 SGHRS and CDR2 YFSETQ. CDR3 residues: CASSLVSSYEQYF. CDR3 DNA: TGCGCCAGCAGCTTGGTGAGCAGCTACGAGCAGTACTTC.

J is TRBJ2-1 and V is TRBV4-1, with unresolved D. Trimming removed 1 base from V and 5 bases from J, with 12 bases in between. Germline assignment: CDR1 MGHRA and CDR2 YSYEKL. The length of the CDR3 is 15 residues. CDR3 in amino acids: CASSQVINYNNEQFF. The CDR3 DNA reads as TGCGCCAGCAGCCAAGTTATAAACTACAACAATGAGCAGTTCTTC.

This chain uses TRBV27 with TRBJ1-2, with 7 bases matching TRBD1. The CDR3 sequence is 14 residues long. In germline, CDR1 is MNHEY, CDR2 SMNVEV (reference sequence). V trimming: 5 bases; J trimming: 4 bases; junction bases outside the gene matches: 7. CDR3 DNA sequence: TGTGCCAGCAGTCGTGGGACAGCTATCTATGGCTACACCTTC. Translating it yields CASSRGTAIYGYTF.